This is a list of T cell receptor beta chains from one sample in a study of response to subunit inactivated influenza vaccine. TCRdb reprocessed the RT-PCR reads with MiXCR, giving one entry per CDR3 protein. The sample carries about 480,000 distinct CDR3 sequences, approximately 10% recorded once. The sample consisted of PBMCs from blood, taken 40 to 50 days after vaccination. These TCRs come from a man aged 45-60 years who received an inactivated influenza vaccine. Both conserved end residues are part of each CDR3. The D gene is left open where the match is weak. Size tells how often a clone was seen (once, few, many) or the class of an expanded clone, and some rows leave it out.

D,size,J,V,CDR3,DNA
NA,NA,TRBJ2-5,TRBV7-2,CASSPAGETQYF,TGTGCCAGCAGCCCCGCTGGGGAGACCCAGTACTTC
TRBD1,few,TRBJ2-1,TRBV7-9,CASSSQGKSSSYNEQFF,TGTGCCAGCAGCTCACAGGGGAAAAGCAGCTCCTACAATGAGCAGTTCTTC
TRBD1,NA,TRBJ1-5,TRBV20-1,CSASQGAEQPQHF,TGCAGTGCCAGCCAGGGGGCCGAACAGCCCCAGCATTTT
NA,many,TRBJ2-2,TRBV12-3/TRBV12-4,CASSIPIKNTGELFF,TGTGCCAGCAGTATTCCCATCAAGAACACCGGGGAGCTGTTTTTT
NA,few,TRBJ2-3,TRBV7-2,CASSLIVRRAGPDTQYF,TGTGCCAGCAGCTTAATAGTAAGGCGGGCGGGACCAGATACGCAGTATTTT
TRBD1,few,TRBJ1-1,TRBV5-1,CASSLDQGAGTEAFF,TGCGCCAGCAGCTTGGATCAGGGGGCTGGCACTGAAGCTTTCTTT
TRBD2,NA,TRBJ2-1,TRBV7-2,CATRLAGRNEQFF,TGTGCTACGCGACTAGCGGGTAGAAATGAGCAGTTCTTC
NA,many,TRBJ1-1,TRBV28,CASRPHRDGNTEAFF,TGTGCCAGCAGGCCCCACCGGGACGGGAACACTGAAGCTTTCTTT
TRBD1,NA,TRBJ2-3,TRBV29-1,CSVDGTGGNTDTQYF,TGCAGCGTTGACGGGACAGGGGGTAACACAGATACGCAGTATTTT
TRBD1,NA,TRBJ1-6,TRBV3-1,CASSEQGFGSPLHF,TGTGCCAGCAGTGAACAGGGGTTTGGGTCACCCCTCCACTTT
TRBD2,many,TRBJ2-1,TRBV10-2,CASSDREGVIWNEQFF,TGCGCCAGCAGTGATCGGGAGGGCGTTATTTGGAATGAGCAGTTCTTC
TRBD1,few,TRBJ2-1,TRBV5-1,CASSPRQGRFF,TGCGCCAGCAGCCCTAGACAGGGGCGGTTCTTC
TRBD2,NA,TRBJ2-7,TRBV9,CASSESGSPYEQYF,TGTGCCAGCAGTGAGAGCGGGAGCCCCTACGAGCAGTACTTC
TRBD2,many,TRBJ2-2,TRBV20-1,CSARDPGRHWTGELFF,TGCAGTGCTAGAGATCCCGGGAGGCATTGGACCGGGGAGCTGTTTTTT
TRBD2,NA,TRBJ2-5,TRBV7-8,CASSRSAGGPQETQYF,TGTGCCAGCAGCCGATCCGCGGGGGGGCCCCAAGAGACCCAGTACTTC
TRBD1,NA,TRBJ2-5,TRBV10-2,CASSWDRGETQCF,TGCGCCAGCAGTTGGGACAGGGGGGAGACCCAGTGCTTC
NA,NA,TRBJ2-3,TRBV11-2,CASSVTRSTDTQYF,TGTGCCAGCAGCGTAACCCGGAGCACAGATACGCAGTATTTT
NA,many,TRBJ1-5,TRBV15,CATSRDTTGYSNQPQHF,TGTGCCACCAGCAGAGATACGACAGGCTATAGCAATCAGCCCCAGCATTTT
NA,NA,TRBJ1-3,TRBV6-5,CASSYFDTKTGNTIYF,TGTGCCAGCAGTTACTTTGACACCAAAACTGGAAACACCATATATTTT
TRBD1,NA,TRBJ1-2,TRBV29-1,CSVEDLGGGRGYGYTF,TGCAGCGTTGAAGATTTGGGAGGGGGCCGGGGCTATGGCTACACCTTC
TRBD1,many,TRBJ1-1,TRBV7-2,CASSSINRGTEAFF,TGTGCCAGCAGCTCAATCAACAGGGGGACTGAAGCTTTCTTT
TRBD2,NA,TRBJ2-7,TRBV11-2,CASSSLAGVNSYEQYF,TGTGCCAGCAGCTCACTAGCGGGGGTAAACTCCTACGAGCAGTACTTC
NA,few,TRBJ1-5,TRBV10-3,CAISAGAGRSNQPQHF,TGTGCCATCAGTGCCGGCGCTGGTCGGAGCAATCAGCCCCAGCATTTT
NA,many,TRBJ1-5,TRBV6-2/TRBV6-3,CASSYPSTNQPQHF,TGTGCCAGCAGTTACCCATCTACTAATCAGCCCCAGCATTTT
TRBD2,NA,TRBJ2-3,TRBV5-1,CASRNSGGWDTQYF,TGCGCCAGCAGGAACAGCGGGGGTTGGGATACGCAGTATTTT
TRBD1,NA,TRBJ2-1,TRBV12-5,CASGLVKGGQGAHEQFF,TGTGCTAGTGGTTTGGTCAAGGGGGGACAGGGGGCCCATGAGCAGTTCTTC
TRBD2,many,TRBJ2-1,TRBV27,CASSLFLSGRPLEQFF,TGTGCCAGCAGTTTATTTTTGAGCGGGAGGCCTCTTGAGCAGTTCTTC
TRBD2,few,TRBJ2-1,TRBV2,CASPGTSDNEQFF,TGTGCCAGCCCCGGGACTAGCGACAATGAGCAGTTCTTC
TRBD1,few,TRBJ2-7,TRBV20-1,CSASPGTGGPSYEQYF,TGCAGTGCTAGCCCCGGGACAGGGGGCCCCTCCTACGAGCAGTACTTC
TRBD1,NA,TRBJ2-1,TRBV14,CASSQDGQGLVNEQFF,TGTGCCAGCAGCCAAGATGGACAGGGTTTGGTAAATGAGCAGTTCTTC
NA,few,TRBJ2-1,TRBV29-1,CSVEGQGPYNEQFF,TGCAGCGTTGAAGGCCAGGGTCCCTACAATGAGCAGTTCTTC
NA,few,TRBJ2-1,TRBV12-3/TRBV12-4,CASSFGGLLNEQFF,TGTGCCAGCAGTTTCGGGGGCCTCCTCAATGAGCAGTTCTTC
NA,few,TRBJ1-5,TRBV12-3/TRBV12-4,CASSLMGADQPQHF,TGTGCCAGCAGTTTAATGGGGGCCGATCAGCCCCAGCATTTT
TRBD1,NA,TRBJ2-1,TRBV5-5,CASSHRDRGISNEQFF,TGTGCCAGCAGCCACCGGGACAGGGGAATTTCCAATGAGCAGTTCTTC
TRBD1,few,TRBJ2-5,TRBV5-1,CASSWTGLQETQYF,TGCGCCAGCAGCTGGACAGGGTTACAAGAGACCCAGTACTTC
NA,many,TRBJ2-1,TRBV5-6,CASSLLRENNEQFF,TGTGCCAGCAGCTTGCTACGGGAGAACAATGAGCAGTTCTTC
NA,few,TRBJ2-3,TRBV20-1,CSARQGSTDTQYF,TGCAGTGCTAGACAGGGGAGCACAGATACGCAGTATTTT
NA,few,TRBJ2-2,TRBV10-3,CAISESHSNTGELFF,TGTGCCATCAGTGAGTCACACTCGAACACCGGGGAGCTGTTTTTT
NA,many,TRBJ2-1,TRBV5-1,CASSLQGSSYNEQFF,TGCGCCAGCAGCTTGCAGGGGAGCTCCTACAATGAGCAGTTCTTC
NA,many,TRBJ2-5,TRBV29-1,CSVEVGRSGTQETQYF,TGCAGCGTTGAAGTAGGCCGGTCTGGGACTCAAGAGACCCAGTACTTC
NA,many,TRBJ2-5,TRBV12-3/TRBV12-4,CASSSREGSGETQYF,TGTGCCAGCAGTTCCCGAGAGGGTTCGGGAGAGACCCAGTACTTC
NA,NA,TRBJ2-1,TRBV11-1,CASGLTGYNEQFF,TGTGCCAGCGGATTAACAGGGTACAATGAGCAGTTCTTC
NA,NA,TRBJ2-3,TRBV28,CASSLSGTLIRDTQYF,TGTGCCAGCAGTTTATCCGGGACCCTAATACGGGATACGCAGTATTTT
NA,many,TRBJ2-5,TRBV5-6,CASSGIETQYF,TGTGCCAGCAGCGGGATAGAGACCCAGTACTTC
NA,many,TRBJ2-3,TRBV20-1,CSARYTDTQYF,TGCAGTGCTAGATACACAGATACGCAGTATTTT
NA,NA,TRBJ1-1,TRBV29-1,CSVFRQDPVEAFF,TGCAGCGTCTTCAGACAGGACCCAGTAGAAGCTTTCTTT
NA,NA,TRBJ2-7,TRBV9,CASSVDAGTYEQYF,TGTGCCAGCAGCGTAGATGCGGGAACCTACGAGCAGTACTTC
TRBD1,many,TRBJ1-4,TRBV20-1,CSGTGEEEKLFF,TGCAGTGGGACAGGGGAAGAAGAAAAACTGTTTTTT
TRBD1,NA,TRBJ1-2,TRBV20-1,CSANRGFRVYGYTF,TGCAGTGCTAACAGGGGATTTCGAGTCTATGGCTACACCTTC
NA,NA,TRBJ2-1,TRBV6-5,CASSYSQGPPRHEQFF,TGTGCCAGCAGTTACTCACAGGGTCCGCCTCGGCATGAGCAGTTCTTC
NA,few,TRBJ1-2,TRBV10-3,CAISEPSQTGRNDGYTF,TGTGCCATCAGTGAGCCTTCCCAGACAGGACGGAACGATGGCTACACCTTC
NA,NA,TRBJ2-7,TRBV28,CASSLYGLSYEQYF,TGTGCCAGCAGTCTCTACGGACTTTCCTACGAGCAGTACTTC
NA,few,TRBJ2-7,TRBV15,CATSARDGEQYF,TGTGCCACCAGCGCCAGGGACGGCGAGCAGTACTTC
NA,few,TRBJ2-3,TRBV7-9,CASSPFGGGTDTQYF,TGTGCCAGCAGCCCTTTCGGCGGGGGCACAGATACGCAGTATTTT
TRBD2,few,TRBJ2-7,TRBV3-1,CASSLRTSGGEQYF,TGTGCCAGCAGCCTCCGGACTAGCGGCGGCGAGCAGTACTTC